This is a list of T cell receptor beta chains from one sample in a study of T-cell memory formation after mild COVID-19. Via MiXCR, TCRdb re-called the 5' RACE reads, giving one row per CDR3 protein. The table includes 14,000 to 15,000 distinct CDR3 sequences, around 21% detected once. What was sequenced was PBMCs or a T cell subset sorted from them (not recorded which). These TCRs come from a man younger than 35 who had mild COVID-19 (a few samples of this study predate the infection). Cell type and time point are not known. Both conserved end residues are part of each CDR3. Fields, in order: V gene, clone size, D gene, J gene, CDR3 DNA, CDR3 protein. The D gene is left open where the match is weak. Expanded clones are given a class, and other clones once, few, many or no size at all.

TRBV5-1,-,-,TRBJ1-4,TGCGCCAGCAGCTTGGCCATCGGGGGAACTAATGAAAAACTGTTTTTT,CASSLAIGGTNEKLFF
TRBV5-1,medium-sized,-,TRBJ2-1,TGCGCCAGCACCCCCCGGGGGGCATACAATGAGCAGTTCTTC,CASTPRGAYNEQFF
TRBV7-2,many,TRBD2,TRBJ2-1,TGTGCCAGCAGATCGGGGGGGAATGAGCAGTTCTTC,CASRSGGNEQFF
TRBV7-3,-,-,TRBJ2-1,TGTGCCAGCAGCTTAACTAGCTCTACCTACTACAATGAGCAGTTCTTC,CASSLTSSTYYNEQFF
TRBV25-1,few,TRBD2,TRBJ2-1,TGTGCCAGCAGTGAATATACGGGACTAGCGGGGAATGAGCAGTTCTTC,CASSEYTGLAGNEQFF
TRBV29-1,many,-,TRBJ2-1,TGCAGCCTCGCGGGGCTCTACAATGAGCAGTTCTTC,CSLAGLYNEQFF
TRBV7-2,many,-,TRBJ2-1,TGTGCCAGCAGCTCCGGCTGGGGACTCTACAATGAGCAGTTCTTC,CASSSGWGLYNEQFF
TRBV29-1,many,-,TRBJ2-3,TGCAGCGTAAACTTCGATACGCAGTATTTT,CSVNFDTQYF
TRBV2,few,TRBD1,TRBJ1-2,TGTGCCAGCAGTCAATACAGGGGACGCTATGGCTACACCTTC,CASSQYRGRYGYTF
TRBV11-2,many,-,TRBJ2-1,TGTGCCAGCAGCTTAGCGTACAGTGACAATGAGCAGTTCTTC,CASSLAYSDNEQFF
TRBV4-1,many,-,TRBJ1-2,TGCGCCAGCAGCCCAGCGGCACAGGTCGTCTATGGCTACACCTTC,CASSPAAQVVYGYTF
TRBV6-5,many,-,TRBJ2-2,TGTGCCAGCAGTTACTCGCCCAGGGAGAACACCGGGGAGCTGTTTTTT,CASSYSPRENTGELFF
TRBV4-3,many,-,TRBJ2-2,TGCGCCAGCAGCCAAGTCCTCCCCGGCGGGGAGCTGTTTTTT,CASSQVLPGGELFF
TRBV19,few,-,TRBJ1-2,TGTGCCAGTAGTAATCGGGCTGGCTATGGCTACACCTTC,CASSNRAGYGYTF
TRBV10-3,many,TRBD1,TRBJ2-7,TGTGCCACCGGACAGGGGGGCCCTGGGGCCTACGAGCAGTACTTC,CATGQGGPGAYEQYF
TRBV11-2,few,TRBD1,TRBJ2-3,TGTGCCAGCAGCCCTCCGCGGACAGGTGTCACAGATACGCAGTATTTT,CASSPPRTGVTDTQYF
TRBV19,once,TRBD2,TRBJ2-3,TGTGCCAGTAGTCCTAGCGGGTTGACAGATACGCAGTATTTT,CASSPSGLTDTQYF
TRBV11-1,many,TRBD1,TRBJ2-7,TGTGCCAGCAGCGGCAGACAGGGGATTTACGAGCAGTACTTC,CASSGRQGIYEQYF
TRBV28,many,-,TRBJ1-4,TGTGCCAGCAGTTTATTCGGCCAGGGTTATTGGGAAAAACTGTTTTTT,CASSLFGQGYWEKLFF
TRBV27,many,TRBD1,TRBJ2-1,TGTGCCAGCAGTACCGCCCGGGACAGCTACAATGAGCAGTTCTTC,CASSTARDSYNEQFF
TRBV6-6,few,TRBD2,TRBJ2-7,TGTGCCAGCAGTTATTATAGCGGGGGGGTCCTGGGAGAGCAGTACTTC,CASSYYSGGVLGEQYF
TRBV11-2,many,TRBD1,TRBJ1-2,TGTGCCAGCAGCTACCACCGGACAGGGAAGAACTATGGCTACACCTTC,CASSYHRTGKNYGYTF
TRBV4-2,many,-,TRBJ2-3,TGTGCCAGCAGCCAAGAGGGCAGGGAGGATACGCAGTATTTT,CASSQEGREDTQYF
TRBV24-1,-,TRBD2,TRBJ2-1,TGTGCCACCAGTGACCGGGGGGGGCTACACAATGAGCAGTTCTTC,CATSDRGGLHNEQFF
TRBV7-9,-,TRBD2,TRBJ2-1,TGTGCCAGCAGCTTAATCTCGTCTAGCGGAAGCCTGAACAATGAGCAGTTCTTC,CASSLISSSGSLNNEQFF